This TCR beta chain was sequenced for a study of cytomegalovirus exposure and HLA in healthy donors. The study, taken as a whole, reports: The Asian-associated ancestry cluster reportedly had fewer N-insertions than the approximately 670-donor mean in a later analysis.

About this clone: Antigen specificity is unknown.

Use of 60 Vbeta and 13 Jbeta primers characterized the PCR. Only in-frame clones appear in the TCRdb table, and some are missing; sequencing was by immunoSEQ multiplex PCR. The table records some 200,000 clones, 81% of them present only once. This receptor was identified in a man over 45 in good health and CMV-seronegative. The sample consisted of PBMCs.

CDR3 residues: CASSAFGGTQYF. The CDR3 region has the DNA TGTGCCAGCAGCGCCTTTGGCGGTACGCAGTATTTT. This chain joins TRBV6-4 and TRBJ2-3; D gene uncertain. This CDR3 is built from 12 residues. V lost 6 bases, J lost 8 bases, and 12 bases lay in between. Germline V CDR1 and CDR2: MRHNA, SNTAGT.